Sequencing of this T cell receptor beta chain was carried out in a study of identical twins' blood T cells. Each TCR cDNA library carried sample-specific barcodes on both ends. As processed by the authors: Each library had roughly 2.2 to 4 million CDR3 reads and about 90,000 to nearly 550,000 clonotypes. One entry per CDR3 protein, called by TCRdb with MiXCR from the 5' RACE reads. TCRdb's processing, not the authors' own work, is the source of the V and J calls. The data contain fewer than 450,000 distinct CDR3 sequences, about 28% of them singletons. In this sample, this clonotype turned up a few times. What it binds is not known. Germline assignment: CDR1 SEHNR and CDR2 FQNEAQ (reference sequence). The CDR3 loop spans 13 amino acids. V dropped 5 bases and J dropped 5 bases, with 12 bases sitting between them. The study's findings and limits: Abundant TCRbeta CDR3s overlapped more between twins than with unrelated donors. Twin similarity might stem from environmental factors, not only genetics.

The TCR originated in a woman between 18 and 55 years old in good health. The chain couples TRBV7-9 to TRBJ1-1; D not resolved. Sequenced input: PBMCs. CDR3 nucleotides: TGTGCCAGCAGCCTCGAACAACGAACTGAAGCTTTCTTT. Translating it yields CASSLEQRTEAFF.